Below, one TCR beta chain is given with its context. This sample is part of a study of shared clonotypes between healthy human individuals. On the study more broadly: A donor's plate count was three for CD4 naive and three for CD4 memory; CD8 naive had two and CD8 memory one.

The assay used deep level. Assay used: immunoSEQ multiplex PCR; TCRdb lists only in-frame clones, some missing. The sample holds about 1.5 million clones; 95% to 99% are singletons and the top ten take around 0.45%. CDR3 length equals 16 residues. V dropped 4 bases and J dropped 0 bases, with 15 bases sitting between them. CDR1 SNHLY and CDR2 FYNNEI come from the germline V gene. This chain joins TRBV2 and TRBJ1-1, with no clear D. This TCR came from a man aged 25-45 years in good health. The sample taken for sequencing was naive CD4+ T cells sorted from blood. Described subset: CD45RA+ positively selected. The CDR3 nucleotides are TGTGCCAGCAGTGGCCCAGGCGGGAATTTGAACACTGAAGCTTTCTTT. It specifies CASSGPGGNLNTEAFF.